The subject of this entry is one T cell receptor beta chain. Its specificity is unknown. An approximately 120-subject validation cohort, separate from the 666-subject first cohort, supplied the donors. Sequencing used immunoSEQ multiplex PCR; TCRdb keeps in-frame clones, though not all of them. Of fewer than 350,000 clones in the sample, roughly 90% were seen once. The V gene's germline CDR1 is KGHSH and CDR2 LQKENI. Trimming cost V 0 bases and J 2 bases, with 16 bases left between them. This CDR3 region has 17 residues. The data belong to a study of cytomegalovirus exposure and HLA in healthy donors. Study-level points and caveats: In a later analysis, first-cohort TCR clusters were found to tend to co-occur in the 130 or so validation repertoires. The classifier, whose performance was assessed in both the original and validation cohorts, reportedly diagnosed cytomegalovirus status with high specificity and sensitivity.

The sequenced sample was PBMCs. J is TRBJ1-2 and V is TRBV18, with a weak D call TRBD1 (6 bases). The TCR comes from a woman between 18 and 29 years old in good health and CMV-seronegative. CDR3 sequence reads: CASSPPVGTRANYGYTF. The CDR3, as DNA: TGTGCCAGCTCACCACCGGTCGGGACAAGGGCCAACTATGGCTACACCTTC.